This entry lists 30 T cell receptor beta chains sequenced from one sample in a study of shared clonotypes between healthy human individuals. Sequencing was performed with immunoSEQ multiplex PCR; in TCRdb, only in-frame clones are kept and a portion is missing. Of roughly 2.5 million clones listed, over 85% were seen once; the top ten hold roughly 0.14%. Sequencing was performed on naive CD4+ T cells sorted from blood. Subset of the sample: CD45RA+ positively selected. Receptor source: a young man in good health.

This chain connects TRBV11-2 to TRBJ1-1; TRBD1 aligns across 7 bases. CDR1 is SGHAT and CDR2 is FQNNGV in the germline V gene. V gave up 4 bases and J gave up 1 base; unmatched junction bases: 6. The CDR3 has 15 residues. DNA for the CDR3: TGTGCCAGCAGCTGGGTACAGGGGCCGAACACTGAAGCTTTCTTT. It translates to CASSWVQGPNTEAFF.

The rearrangement joins TRBV18 to TRBJ2-3; D possibly matches TRBD1 or TRBD2 (6 bases each). Deletions cut 2 bases from V and 8 bases from J, with 20 bases between. The germline V gene encodes CDR1 KGHSH and CDR2 LQKENI. The CDR3 is made up of 16 amino acids. The CDR3 spells CASSPWTTGARGTQYF. The DNA of the CDR3 is TGTGCCAGCTCACCATGGACGACGGGGGCCCGGGGTACGCAGTATTTT.

As for this clone: The sample contains more than one DNA sequence encoding this CDR3. The chain uses TRBV19 and TRBJ2-2; TRBD1 might be the D (5 bases). CDR1 is LNHDA, CDR2 SQIVND, per germline (reference sequence). Trimming shortened V by 6 bases and J by 6 bases, and 11 bases separated the two germline ends. This CDR3 comprises 13 residues. The CDR3 DNA follows: TGTGCCAGTAGCCCTCAGGGCGCCGGGGAGCTGTTTTTT. It encodes CASSPQGAGELFF.

On this clone: Different DNA sequences within this sample yield the same CDR3. The rearrangement links TRBV2 to TRBJ1-4; 8 bases map to TRBD1. CDR1 is SNHLY, CDR2 FYNNEI, per germline. The V gene end was trimmed by 5 bases and the J gene end by 2 bases; junction bases not matched to a gene: 4. The CDR3 extends over 15 amino acids. The chain's CDR3 is CASSSQGATNEKLFF. The CDR3, as DNA: TGTGCCAGCAGTTCTCAGGGGGCGACTAATGAAAAACTGTTTTTT.

In the case of this clone: Additional DNA sequences in this sample encode the identical CDR3. The rearrangement joins TRBV30 to TRBJ2-1; the D gene is possibly TRBD2 (6 bases). This CDR3 has 15 residues. Trimming cost V 0 bases and J 2 bases, with 11 bases left between them. CDR1 GTSNPN and CDR2 SVGIG come from the germline V gene (reference sequence). Here the CDR3 reads CAWSVGLAAYNEQFF. CDR3 nucleotides: TGTGCCTGGAGTGTAGGGTTAGCGGCCTACAATGAGCAGTTCTTC.

The chain recombines TRBV4-1 with TRBJ1-3; 8 nucleotides align to TRBD1. J lost 3 bases, V lost 2 bases, and 3 bases had no gene match. Germline assignment: CDR1 MGHRA and CDR2 YSYEKL. The CDR3 extends over 15 amino acids. CDR3 protein: CASSQRQGLGNTIYF. The CDR3 DNA reads as TGCGCCAGCAGCCAAAGACAGGGGCTTGGAAACACCATATATTTT.

A note on this clone: This could be a read error, since a much larger clone is one nucleotide away. This specimen includes other DNA sequences encoding the same CDR3. The rearrangement joins TRBV6-5 to TRBJ2-5; no clear D. The germline V gene has CDR1 MNHEY and CDR2 SVGAGI. Trimming removed 6 bases from V and 1 base from J, with 3 bases in between. There are 11 residues in the CDR3. The CDR3 reads CASSLQETQYF. The CDR3 DNA reads as TGTGCCAGCAGCCTCCAAGAGACCCAGTACTTC.

This clone was found once. The rearrangement uses TRBV11-1 and TRBJ2-3; D is unresolved. Germline V gene sequence: CDR1 SGHAT, CDR2 FQDESV (reference sequence). The CDR3 length is 15 residues. V was shortened by 1 base and J by 1 base, with 9 bases between the two germline ends. The chain's CDR3 is CASSLDGFGTDTQYF. The CDR3 DNA sequence: TGTGCCAGCAGCTTAGACGGGTTTGGCACAGATACGCAGTATTTT.

The chain has TRBV10-2 and TRBJ1-6; D not resolved. Germline loops: CDR1 WSHSY, CDR2 SAAADI. CDR3 length equals 15 residues. V gave up 8 bases and J gave up 7 bases, with 18 bases separating them. In DNA form, the CDR3 reads TGCGCCAGCGCCCTGACTCCTGAAAGGAATTCACCCCTCCACTTT. It yields the protein CASALTPERNSPLHF.

The rearrangement joins TRBV4-2 to TRBJ2-1; TRBD2 matches at 10 bases. The CDR3 is 15 residues long. With V trimmed by 4 bases and J by 6 bases, 6 bases remained unmatched. Germline V gene lookup returns CDR1 LGHNA and CDR2 YNFKEQ. In DNA, the CDR3 is TGTGCCAGCAGCCCCCCAGCGGGGGGGACCAATGAGCAGTTCTTC. Translated, it gives CASSPPAGGTNEQFF.

The rearrangement links TRBV11-2 to TRBJ2-7, with D possibly being TRBD1 (6 bases). The CDR3 loop spans 15 amino acids. Between the trimmed V and J ends, which lost 3 bases and 2 bases, there was a span of 14 bases. Looked up from germline, CDR1 is SGHAT and CDR2 is FQNNGV. CDR3 protein: CASSLTGFRTYEQYF. DNA for the CDR3: TGTGCCAGCAGCTTGACAGGTTTTAGGACCTACGAGCAGTACTTC.

The chain couples TRBV9 to TRBJ2-1; no reliable D call. CDR3 length equals 13 residues. Germline CDR1 is SGDLS and CDR2 is YYNGEE. V lost 3 bases, J lost 9 bases, and 13 bases lay in between. The CDR3 DNA is TGTGCCAGCAGCGATAACGCTTGGGGTGAGCAGTTCTTC. This gives the protein CASSDNAWGEQFF.

This clone showed up just a few times. This chain joins TRBV6-5 and TRBJ1-1, with D uncertain. Germline CDR1 is MNHEY and CDR2 is SVGAGI. The CDR3 totals 13 residues. The V end lost 0 bases, the J end lost 1 base, and 3 bases lay between the germline ends. The CDR3 nucleotides are TGTGCCAGCAGTTACTCGGCGAACACTGAAGCTTTCTTT. Residues: CASSYSANTEAFF.

This chain links TRBV19 with TRBJ2-1, with D perhaps matching TRBD2 (6 bases). In germline, CDR1 is LNHDA, CDR2 SQIVND (reference sequence). V lost 3 bases, J lost 3 bases, and 12 bases lay in between. The CDR3 extends over 15 amino acids. The CDR3 nucleotides read TGTGCCAGTAGTATTGGGACTTTGGGCTACAATGAGCAGTTCTTC. Translating gives CASSIGTLGYNEQFF.

This sequence joins TRBV4-3 and TRBJ1-2, with D uncertain. V was trimmed by 2 bases and J by 4 bases, leaving 20 bases between them. The CDR3 extends over 17 amino acids. Germline V gene sequence: CDR1 LGHNA, CDR2 YSLEER. The CDR3 bases are TGCGCCAGCAGCCAAAGGGCTTCGGGGTCGAGTGGCTATGGCTACACCTTC. It codes for CASSQRASGSSGYGYTF.

The chain has TRBV6-1 and TRBJ2-7, with D perhaps TRBD1 (6 bases). V lost 6 bases and J 1 base, leaving 10 bases between the germline ends. Germline V gives CDR1 MNHNS, CDR2 SASEGT. This CDR3 is 13 amino acids long. CDR3 sequence reads: CASSRGPSYEQYF. CDR3 DNA: TGTGCCAGCAGCAGGGGACCGTCCTACGAGCAGTACTTC.

V and J are TRBV10-2 and TRBJ1-4, with 7 bases fitting TRBD1. With V trimmed by 6 bases and J by 4 bases, 5 bases remained unmatched. The CDR3 runs to 14 residues. Germline V gene lookup returns CDR1 WSHSY and CDR2 SAAADI. The CDR3 is CASRIRDSNEKLFF. DNA of the CDR3: TGCGCCAGCAGAATCCGGGACAGTAATGAAAAACTGTTTTTT.

The chain is built from TRBV18 and TRBJ2-1; 8 bases are a match to TRBD1. Germline CDR1 is KGHSH and CDR2 is LQKENI. This CDR3 has 14 residues. V was clipped by 2 bases and J by 10 bases; unmatched bases: 7. DNA of the CDR3: TGTGCCAGCTCACCAGGACAGGGAAGACTAGAGCAGTTCTTC. This gives the protein CASSPGQGRLEQFF. Supplemented by reference TRBV18 and TRBJ2-1, the full variable domain reads NAGVMQNPRHLVRRRGQEARLRCSPMKGHSHVYWYRQLPEEGLKFMVYLQKENIIDESGMPKERFSAEFPKEGPSILRIQQVVRGDSAAYFCASSPGQGRLEQFFGPGTRLTVL.

J is TRBJ2-5 and V is TRBV7-9; perhaps TRBD2 as D (7 bases). Deletions cut 3 bases from V and 4 bases from J, with 18 bases between. The CDR3 loop spans 16 amino acids. Germline CDR1 SEHNR, CDR2 FQNEAQ (reference sequence). For the CDR3, the DNA is TGTGCCAGCAGCTTTTTAACCGGGGGGCGGGGAGAGACCCAGTACTTC. It translates to CASSFLTGGRGETQYF.

This clone was seen more than once but under ten times. The identical CDR3 is also encoded by other nucleotide sequences in the sample. The chain combines TRBV5-1 with TRBJ2-2, with TRBD1 matching 8 bases. V gave up 0 bases and J gave up 5 bases; unmatched junction bases: 3. This CDR3 spans 15 amino acids. From germline, CDR1 is SGHRS and CDR2 YFSETQ. The CDR3: CASSLGQGATGELFF. Here the CDR3 DNA reads TGCGCCAGCAGCTTGGGGCAGGGGGCGACCGGGGAGCTGTTTTTT.

The CDR3 loop reads CASSSDRTSPLHF. In nucleotides, the CDR3 is TGTGCCAGCAGTTCGGACAGAACGTCACCCCTCCACTTT. The V and J genes are TRBV27 and TRBJ1-6; D possibly corresponds to TRBD1 (6 bases). Germline V gene lookup returns CDR1 MNHEY and CDR2 SMNVEV (reference sequence). The CDR3 contains 13 residues. V dropped 4 bases and J dropped 10 bases, with 11 bases sitting between them.

This clone was seen a single time. This chain connects TRBV7-2 to TRBJ2-1, with D hard to call. V was trimmed by 0 bases and J by 4 bases, leaving 10 bases between them. This CDR3 has 15 residues. Germline values: CDR1 SGHTA, CDR2 FQGNSA. The CDR3 DNA reads TGTGCCAGCAGCTTAGCGGCTGGGGAATACAATGAGCAGTTCTTC. This sequence encodes CASSLAAGEYNEQFF.

J is TRBJ1-1 and V is TRBV6-1; 8 nucleotides match TRBD1. The CDR3 is 13 amino acids. Germline V gene lookup returns CDR1 MNHNS and CDR2 SASEGT. Germline trimming cut 4 bases from V and 5 bases from J; bases unmatched to any gene: 3. The CDR3 is CASSGRGQTEAFF. CDR3 DNA: TGTGCCAGCAGTGGCAGGGGGCAGACTGAAGCTTTCTTT.

As DNA, the CDR3 is TGCGCCAGCGGACAGGGGGAGACTGAAGCTTTCTTT. Protein product: CASGQGETEAFF. V and J are TRBV5-1 and TRBJ1-1; 10 nucleotides match TRBD1. Germline V lookup: CDR1 SGHRS, CDR2 YFSETQ. V lost 7 bases to trimming and J lost 5 bases; unmatched junction nucleotides: 2. CDR3 size: 12 residues.

The rearrangement uses TRBV5-1 and TRBJ2-1; D is possibly TRBD1 or TRBD2 (5 bases each). The CDR3 runs to 16 residues. The V end lost 0 bases, the J end lost 0 bases, and 10 bases lay between the germline ends. Germline V CDR1 and CDR2: SGHRS, YFSETQ. In DNA form, the CDR3 reads TGCGCCAGCAGCTTGGGGGGACGAAGCTCCTACAATGAGCAGTTCTTC. This codes for CASSLGGRSSYNEQFF.

This clone was counted between two and nine times. Other DNA sequences in this sample translate to the same CDR3. The chain is built from TRBV5-1 and TRBJ2-3; possibly TRBD1 for D (5 bases). CDR1 and CDR2 (germline): SGHRS, YFSETQ. The length of the CDR3 is 14 residues. Deletions cut 0 bases from V and 2 bases from J, with 7 bases between. The chain's CDR3 is CASSLGQTTDTQYF. The CDR3 DNA sequence: TGCGCCAGCAGCTTGGGACAGACCACAGATACGCAGTATTTT.

Details on this clone: Different DNA sequences within this sample yield the same CDR3. The chain is built from TRBV11-3 and TRBJ2-5, with no clear D. From germline, CDR1 is SGHNT and CDR2 YENEEA. Trimming shortened V by 3 bases and J by 0 bases, and 5 bases separated the two germline ends. CDR3 length equals 13 residues. CDR3 nucleotides: TGTGCCAGCAGCTTGGGAAACCAAGAGACCCAGTACTTC. Residues: CASSLGNQETQYF.

The chain employs TRBV25-1 and TRBJ2-7; 11 bases line up with TRBD1. Germline lookup yields CDR1 MGHDK and CDR2 SYGVNS. Trimming cost V 3 bases and J 6 bases; bases outside gene matches: 13. CDR3 length: 17 amino acids. This chain's CDR3 is CASSDGGTGGRVGEQYF. In DNA form, the CDR3 reads TGTGCCAGCAGTGATGGCGGGACAGGGGGGAGAGTGGGCGAGCAGTACTTC.

V usage is TRBV30 and J usage is TRBJ2-7; no definite D call. This CDR3 comprises 12 residues. Trimming removed 8 bases at V and 0 bases at J, with 11 bases between. Germline V gives CDR1 GTSNPN, CDR2 SVGIG (reference sequence). The CDR3 nucleotides read TGTGCCGCCGGGTCCAGCTCCTACGAGCAGTACTTC. Translated: CAAGSSSYEQYF.

The rearrangement uses TRBV2 and TRBJ2-7; 8 bases agree with TRBD1. The CDR3 contains 13 residues. Losses at the gene ends were 7 bases for V and 3 bases for J; bases not matched to a gene: 5. The V gene's germline CDR1 is SNHLY and CDR2 FYNNEI. The CDR3 is CASNHDRGYEQYF. DNA for the CDR3: TGTGCCAGCAACCATGACAGGGGCTACGAGCAGTACTTC.